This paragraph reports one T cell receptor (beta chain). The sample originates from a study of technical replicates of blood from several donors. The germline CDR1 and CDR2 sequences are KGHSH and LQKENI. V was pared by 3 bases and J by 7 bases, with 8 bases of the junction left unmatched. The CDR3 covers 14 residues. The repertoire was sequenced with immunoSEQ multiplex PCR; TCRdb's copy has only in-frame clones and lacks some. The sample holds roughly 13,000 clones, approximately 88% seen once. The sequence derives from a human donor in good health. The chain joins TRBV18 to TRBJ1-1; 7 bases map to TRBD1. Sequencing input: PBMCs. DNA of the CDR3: TGTGCCAGCTCACCGGGGGACAGCCGAGTTGAAGCTTTCTTT. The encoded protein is CASSPGDSRVEAFF.